This T cell receptor beta chain was sequenced during a study of T cell responses to AZD1222 COVID-19 vaccine. Here immunoSEQ multiplex PCR was the method, and the copy in TCRdb shows in-frame clones only, minus some. This table has about 76,000 clones, about 83% appearing once. Germline-derived CDR1 and CDR2 are MNHEY and SVGAGI. The length of the CDR3 is 13 residues. Trimming took 1 base from V and 4 from J, leaving 5 bases between them. The receptor comes from an adult who received the MenACWY meningococcal vaccine as a control. The chain links TRBV6-5 to TRBJ2-1; D remains ambiguous. Sequenced here: peripheral blood, sampled 28 days after the second dose of the MenACWY control vaccine. Here the CDR3 DNA reads TGTGCCAGCAGTTACTGGGGTTACAATGAGCAGTTCTTC. Encoded protein: CASSYWGYNEQFF.